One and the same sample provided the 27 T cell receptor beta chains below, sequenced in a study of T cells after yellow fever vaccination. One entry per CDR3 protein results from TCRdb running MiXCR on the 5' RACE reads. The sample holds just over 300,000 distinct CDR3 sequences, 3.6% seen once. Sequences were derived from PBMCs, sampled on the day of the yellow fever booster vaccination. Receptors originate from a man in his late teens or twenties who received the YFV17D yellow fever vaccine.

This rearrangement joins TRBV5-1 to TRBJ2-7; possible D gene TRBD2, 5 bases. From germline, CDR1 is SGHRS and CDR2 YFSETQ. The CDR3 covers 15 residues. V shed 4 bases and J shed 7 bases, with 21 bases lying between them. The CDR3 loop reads CASSLVSSKTGEQYF. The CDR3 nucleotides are TGCGCCAGCAGCCTGGTGAGCTCCAAGACGGGGGAGCAGTACTTC. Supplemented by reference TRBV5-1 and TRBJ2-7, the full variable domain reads KAGVTQTPRYLIKTRGQQVTLSCSPISGHRSVSWYQQTPGQGLQFLFEYFSETQRNKGNFPGRFSGRQFSNSRSEMNVSTLELGDSALYLCASSLVSSKTGEQYFGPGTRLTVT.

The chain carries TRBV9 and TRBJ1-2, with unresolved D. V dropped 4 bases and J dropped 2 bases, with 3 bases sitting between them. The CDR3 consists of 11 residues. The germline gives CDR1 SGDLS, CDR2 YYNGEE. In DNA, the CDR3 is TGTGCCAGCAGCACGAACTATGGCTACACCTTC. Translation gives CASSTNYGYTF. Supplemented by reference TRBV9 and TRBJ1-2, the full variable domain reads DSGVTQTPKHLITATGQRVTLRCSPRSGDLSVYWYQQSLDQGLQFLIQYYNGEERAKGNILERFSAQQFPDLHSELNLSSLELGDSALYFCASSTNYGYTFGSGTRLTVV.

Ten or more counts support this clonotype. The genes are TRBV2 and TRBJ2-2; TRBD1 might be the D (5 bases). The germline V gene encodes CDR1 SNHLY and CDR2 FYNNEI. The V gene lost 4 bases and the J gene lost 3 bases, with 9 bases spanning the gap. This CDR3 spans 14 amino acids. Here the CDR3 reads CASSVKGYTGELFF. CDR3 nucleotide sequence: TGTGCCAGCAGTGTAAAGGGGTACACCGGGGAGCTGTTTTTT. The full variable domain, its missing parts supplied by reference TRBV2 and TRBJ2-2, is EPEVTQTPSHQVTQMGQEVILRCVPISNHLYFYWYRQILGQKVEFLVSFYNNEISEKSEIFDDQFSVERPDGSNFTLKIRSTKLEDSAMYFCASSVKGYTGELFFGEGSRLTVL.

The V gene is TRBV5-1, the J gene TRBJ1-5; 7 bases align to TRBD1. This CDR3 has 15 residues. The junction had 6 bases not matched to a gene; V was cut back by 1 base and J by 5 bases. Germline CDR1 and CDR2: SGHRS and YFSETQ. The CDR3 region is CASSLIGGRDQPQHF. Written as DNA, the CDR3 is TGCGCCAGCAGCTTGATAGGGGGCAGGGATCAGCCCCAGCATTTT. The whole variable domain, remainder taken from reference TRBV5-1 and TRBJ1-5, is KAGVTQTPRYLIKTRGQQVTLSCSPISGHRSVSWYQQTPGQGLQFLFEYFSETQRNKGNFPGRFSGRQFSNSRSEMNVSTLELGDSALYLCASSLIGGRDQPQHFGDGTRLSIL.

The CDR3 sequence is CASSAPRNTIYF. DNA of the CDR3: TGTGCCAGCAGCGCCCCTCGAAACACCATATATTTT. The chain uses TRBV7-2 and TRBJ1-3; D is unclear. From germline, CDR1 is SGHTA and CDR2 FQGNSA. V dropped 5 bases and J dropped 5 bases, with 7 bases sitting between them. This CDR3 contains 12 residues. Full variable domain (remainder filled in from reference TRBV7-2 and TRBJ1-3): GAGVSQSPSNKVTEKGKDVELRCDPISGHTALYWYRQSLGQGLEFLIYFQGNSAPDKSGLPSDRFSAERTGGSVSTLTIQRTQQEDSAVYLCASSAPRNTIYFGEGSWLTVV.

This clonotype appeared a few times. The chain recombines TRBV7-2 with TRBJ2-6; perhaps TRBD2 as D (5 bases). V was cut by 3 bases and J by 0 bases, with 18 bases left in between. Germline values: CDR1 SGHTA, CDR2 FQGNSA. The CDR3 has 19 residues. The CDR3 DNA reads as TGTGCCAGCAGCTTCCGTCGCGGAGGATTCCCCTCTGGGGCCAACGTCCTGACTTTC. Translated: CASSFRRGGFPSGANVLTF.

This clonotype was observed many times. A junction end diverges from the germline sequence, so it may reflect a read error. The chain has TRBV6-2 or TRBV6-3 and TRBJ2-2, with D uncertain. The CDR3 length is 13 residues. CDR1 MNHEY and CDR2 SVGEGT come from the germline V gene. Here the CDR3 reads CASSYSTGGELFF. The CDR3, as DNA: TGTGCCAGCAGCTACTCCACTGGCGGGGAGCTGTTTTTT.

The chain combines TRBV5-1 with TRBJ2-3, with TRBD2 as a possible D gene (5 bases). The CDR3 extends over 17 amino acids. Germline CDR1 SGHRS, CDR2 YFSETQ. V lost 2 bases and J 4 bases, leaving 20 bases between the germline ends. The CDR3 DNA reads TGCGCCAGCAGCTTCCTGACTCGGGGTAATAATCCAGATACGCAGTATTTT. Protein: CASSFLTRGNNPDTQYF.

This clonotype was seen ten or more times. The DNA of the CDR3 is TGTGCCAGCAGCTCCCTGTGGGGGGAGGACGACGAGCAGTACTTC. Translation: CASSSLWGEDDEQYF. The J gene is TRBJ2-7, the V gene TRBV7-9; possibly TRBD2 for D (6 bases). Germline CDR1 is SEHNR and CDR2 is FQNEAQ (reference sequence). The CDR3 covers 15 residues. Trimming stripped 4 bases from V and 5 bases from J, with 18 bases between.

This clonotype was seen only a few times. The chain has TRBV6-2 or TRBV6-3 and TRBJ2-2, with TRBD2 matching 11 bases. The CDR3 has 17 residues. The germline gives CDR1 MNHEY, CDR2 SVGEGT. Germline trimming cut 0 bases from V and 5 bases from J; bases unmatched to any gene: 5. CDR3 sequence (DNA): TGTGCCAGCAGTTACTCTGCACTAGCGGGGGATACCGGGGAGCTGTTTTTT. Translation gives CASSYSALAGDTGELFF.

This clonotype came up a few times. CDR3: CSAQGASGTSTDTQYF. The CDR3 DNA reads as TGCAGTGCACAGGGGGCTAGCGGAACTAGCACAGATACGCAGTATTTT. The chain uses TRBV20-1 and TRBJ2-3, with 9 bases aligning to TRBD1. Germline values: CDR1 DFQATT, CDR2 SNEGSKA (reference sequence). CDR3 length: 16 residues. With 6 bases clipped from V and 0 bases from J, the junction kept 10 bases outside the gene matches.

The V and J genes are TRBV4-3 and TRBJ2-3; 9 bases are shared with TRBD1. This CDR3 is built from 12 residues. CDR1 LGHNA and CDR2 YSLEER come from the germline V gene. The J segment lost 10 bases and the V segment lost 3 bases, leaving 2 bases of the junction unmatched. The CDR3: CASSQNRGPQYF. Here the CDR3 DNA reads TGCGCCAGCAGCCAGAACAGGGGGCCGCAGTATTTT.

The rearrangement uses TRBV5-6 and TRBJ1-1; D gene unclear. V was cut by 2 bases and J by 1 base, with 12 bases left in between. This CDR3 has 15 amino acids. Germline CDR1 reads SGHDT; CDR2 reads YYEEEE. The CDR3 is CASSFARHWNTEAFF. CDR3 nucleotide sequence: TGTGCCAGCAGCTTCGCTAGACACTGGAACACTGAAGCTTTCTTT.

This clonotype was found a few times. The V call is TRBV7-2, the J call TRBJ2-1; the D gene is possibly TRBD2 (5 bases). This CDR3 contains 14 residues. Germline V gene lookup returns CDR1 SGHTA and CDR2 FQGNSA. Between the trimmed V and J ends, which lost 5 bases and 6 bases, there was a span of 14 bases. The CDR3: CASSDARTVNEQFF. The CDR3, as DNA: TGTGCCAGCAGCGACGCACGGACTGTCAATGAGCAGTTCTTC.

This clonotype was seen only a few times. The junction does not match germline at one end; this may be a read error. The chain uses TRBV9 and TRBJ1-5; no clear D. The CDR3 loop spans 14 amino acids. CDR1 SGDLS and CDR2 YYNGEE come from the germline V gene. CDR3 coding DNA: TGTGCCAGCAGCGTAGGGTCAGGCAACCAGCCCCAGCATTTT. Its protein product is CASSVGSGNQPQHF.

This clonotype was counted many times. CDR3 nucleotides: TGCGCCAGCAGCTTCCAGGACCTCTCCTACAATGAGCAGTTCTTC. Its protein is CASSFQDLSYNEQFF. The V and J genes are TRBV5-1 and TRBJ2-1; no definite D call. The CDR3 totals 15 residues. Looked up from germline, CDR1 is SGHRS and CDR2 is YFSETQ. The V and J ends lost 2 bases and 0 bases respectively, with 9 bases between them.

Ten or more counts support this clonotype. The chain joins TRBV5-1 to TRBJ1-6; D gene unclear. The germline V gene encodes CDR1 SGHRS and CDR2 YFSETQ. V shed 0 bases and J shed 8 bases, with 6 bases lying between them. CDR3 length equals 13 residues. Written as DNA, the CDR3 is TGCGCCAGCAGCTTGGCGGAGGATTCACCCCTCCACTTT. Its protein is CASSLAEDSPLHF.

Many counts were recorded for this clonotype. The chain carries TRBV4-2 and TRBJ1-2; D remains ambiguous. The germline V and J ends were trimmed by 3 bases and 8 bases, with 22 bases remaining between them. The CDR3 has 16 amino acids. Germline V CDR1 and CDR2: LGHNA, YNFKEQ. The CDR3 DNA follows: TGTGCCAGCAGCCAGGACTCCCCGGGAAGGGCGTACGGCTACACCTTC. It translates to CASSQDSPGRAYGYTF.

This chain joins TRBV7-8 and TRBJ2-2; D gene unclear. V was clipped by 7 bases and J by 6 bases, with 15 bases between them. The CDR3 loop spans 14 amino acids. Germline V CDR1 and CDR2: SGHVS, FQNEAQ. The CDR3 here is CASNRGHSAGELFF. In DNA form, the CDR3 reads TGTGCCAGCAACCGAGGCCATTCGGCCGGGGAGCTGTTTTTT.

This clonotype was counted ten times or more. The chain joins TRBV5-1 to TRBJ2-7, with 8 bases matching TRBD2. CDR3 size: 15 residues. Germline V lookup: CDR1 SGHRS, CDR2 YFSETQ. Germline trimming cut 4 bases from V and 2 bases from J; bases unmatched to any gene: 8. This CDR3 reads CASSPRAGDTYEQYF. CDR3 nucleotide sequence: TGCGCCAGCAGCCCTCGAGCGGGGGACACCTACGAGCAGTACTTC.

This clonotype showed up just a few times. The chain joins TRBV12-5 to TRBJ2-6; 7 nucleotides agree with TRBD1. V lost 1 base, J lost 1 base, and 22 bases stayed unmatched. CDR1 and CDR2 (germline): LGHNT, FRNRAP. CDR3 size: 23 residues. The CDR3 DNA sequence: TGTGCTAGTGGTTTGGATCCTTATCTATACAACAGGGGCCGCTGGTCTGGGGCCAACGTCCTGACTTTC. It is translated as CASGLDPYLYNRGRWSGANVLTF. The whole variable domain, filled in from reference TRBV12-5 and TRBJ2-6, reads DARVTQTPRHKVTEMGQEVTMRCQPILGHNTVFWYRQTMMQGLELLAYFRNRAPLDDSGMPKDRFSAEMPDATLATLKIQPSEPRDSAVYFCASGLDPYLYNRGRWSGANVLTFGAGSRLTVL.

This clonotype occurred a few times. The CDR3 region has the DNA TGTGCCAGCAGGGAGACAGGGGGGAATGAAAAACTGTTTTTT. This codes for CASRETGGNEKLFF. The gene calls are TRBV7-9 and TRBJ1-4; 9 bases line up with TRBD1. With V trimmed by 6 bases and J by 5 bases, 4 bases remained unmatched. Germline CDR1 is SEHNR and CDR2 is FQNEAQ (reference sequence). The CDR3 length is 14 residues.

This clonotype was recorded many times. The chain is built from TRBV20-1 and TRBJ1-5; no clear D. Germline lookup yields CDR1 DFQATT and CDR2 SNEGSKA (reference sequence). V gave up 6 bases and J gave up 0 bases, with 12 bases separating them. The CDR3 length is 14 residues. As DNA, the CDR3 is TGCAGTGCGCTTTCCGGGCCTAGCAATCAGCCCCAGCATTTT. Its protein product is CSALSGPSNQPQHF.

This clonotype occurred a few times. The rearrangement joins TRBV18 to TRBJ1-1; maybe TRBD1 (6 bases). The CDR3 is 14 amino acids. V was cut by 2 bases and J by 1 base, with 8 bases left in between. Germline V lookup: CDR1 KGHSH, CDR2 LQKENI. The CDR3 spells CASSPTQGNTEAFF. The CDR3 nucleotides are TGTGCCAGCTCACCAACACAGGGGAACACTGAAGCTTTCTTT.

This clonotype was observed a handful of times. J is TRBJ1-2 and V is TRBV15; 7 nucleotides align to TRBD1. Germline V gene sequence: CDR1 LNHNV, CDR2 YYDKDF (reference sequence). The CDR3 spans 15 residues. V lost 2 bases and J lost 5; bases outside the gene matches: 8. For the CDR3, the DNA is TGTGCCACCAGCAGAACCCCCGGGGGACAGTATGGCTACACCTTC. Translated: CATSRTPGGQYGYTF.

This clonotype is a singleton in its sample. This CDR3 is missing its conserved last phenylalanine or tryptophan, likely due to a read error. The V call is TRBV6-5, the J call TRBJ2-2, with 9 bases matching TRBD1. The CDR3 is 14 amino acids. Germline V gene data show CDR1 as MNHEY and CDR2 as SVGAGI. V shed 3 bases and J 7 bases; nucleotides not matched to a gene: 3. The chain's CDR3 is CASSYDRGVGELFI. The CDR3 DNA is TGTGCCAGCAGTTATGACAGGGGGGTCGGGGAGCTGTTTATT.

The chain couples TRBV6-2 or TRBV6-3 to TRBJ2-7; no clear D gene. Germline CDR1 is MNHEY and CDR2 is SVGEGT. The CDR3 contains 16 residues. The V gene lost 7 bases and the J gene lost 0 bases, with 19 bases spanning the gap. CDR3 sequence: CASNQQRWSRSYEQYV. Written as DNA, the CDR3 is TGTGCCAGCAACCAACAAAGGTGGTCGCGCTCCTACGAGCAGTACGTC.